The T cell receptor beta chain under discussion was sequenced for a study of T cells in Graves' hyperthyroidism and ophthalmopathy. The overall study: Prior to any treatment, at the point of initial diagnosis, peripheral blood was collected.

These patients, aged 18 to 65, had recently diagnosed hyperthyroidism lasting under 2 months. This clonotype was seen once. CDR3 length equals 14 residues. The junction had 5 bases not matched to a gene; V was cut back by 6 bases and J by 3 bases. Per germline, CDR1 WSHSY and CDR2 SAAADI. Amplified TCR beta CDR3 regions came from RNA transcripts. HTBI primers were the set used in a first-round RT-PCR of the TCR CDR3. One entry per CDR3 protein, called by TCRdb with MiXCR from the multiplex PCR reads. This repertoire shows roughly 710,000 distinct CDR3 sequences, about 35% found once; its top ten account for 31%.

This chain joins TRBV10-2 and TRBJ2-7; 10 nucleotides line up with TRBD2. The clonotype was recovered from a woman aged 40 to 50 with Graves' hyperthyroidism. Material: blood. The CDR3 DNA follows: TGCGCCAGCAGGGCCAGGACTAGCGGCTACGAGCAGTACTTC. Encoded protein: CASRARTSGYEQYF.